Listed below are T cell receptor beta chains from one sample, sequenced in a study of T cell changes during pregnancy in multiple sclerosis. Libraries were prepared by immunoSEQ multiplex PCR; TCRdb keeps only in-frame clonotypes and omits some of them. Here the sample spans about 23,000 clones, about 90% being singletons. The source material was CD8+ T cells from peripheral blood mononuclear cells, sampled after pregnancy. The origin of the receptors is a female donor with multiple sclerosis, enrolled in a pregnancy study. The CDR3 runs from the conserved cysteine through the conserved F or W. D genes are given only for firm matches.

V gene	J gene	D gene	CDR3 protein	CDR3 DNA
TRBV27	TRBJ2-3	NA	CASSLSSLGTDTQYF	TGTGCCAGCAGTTTATCATCCCTCGGCACAGATACGCAGTATTTT
TRBV19	TRBJ2-3	NA	CASSNSGQVHTDTQYF	TGTGCCAGTAGTAATTCCGGACAAGTACACACAGATACGCAGTATTTT
TRBV9	TRBJ2-3	TRBD1	CASSVRQGADTQYF	TGTGCCAGCAGCGTACGCCAGGGGGCGGATACGCAGTATTTT
TRBV7-9	TRBJ1-2	NA	CASSLGQNGYTF	TGTGCCAGCAGCTTAGGACAAAACGGCTACACCTTC
TRBV5-1	TRBJ1-3	NA	CASSVDFSSGNTIYF	TGCGCCAGCAGCGTGGACTTTAGCTCTGGAAACACCATATATTTT
TRBV4-1	TRBJ2-7	NA	CASSQEGLPGLTYEQYF	TGCGCCAGCAGCCAAGAAGGTCTCCCAGGACTGACATACGAGCAGTACTTC
TRBV10-3	TRBJ1-1	NA	CASSYRGRVGTEAFF	TGTGCCAGCAGTTACCGGGGGAGGGTTGGCACTGAAGCTTTCTTT
TRBV27	TRBJ2-1	NA	CASSLRLSSSYNEQFF	TGTGCCAGCAGTTTACGACTATCGAGCTCCTACAATGAGCAGTTCTTC
TRBV7-7	TRBJ2-7	TRBD2	CASSFRAGGTYEQYF	TGTGCCAGCAGCTTTAGGGCGGGAGGGACCTACGAGCAGTACTTC
TRBV7-9	TRBJ2-7	NA	CASSPPGYEQYF	TGTGCCAGCAGCCCACCAGGGTACGAGCAGTACTTC
TRBV6-4	TRBJ2-6	NA	CASSDSSRSGANVLTF	TGTGCCAGCAGTGACTCGAGTCGCTCTGGGGCCAACGTCCTGACTTTC
TRBV7-9	TRBJ2-7	NA	CASSSGGASYEQYF	TGTGCCAGCAGCTCGGGTGGCGCCTCCTACGAGCAGTACTTC